Listed below are T cell receptor beta chains from one sample, sequenced in a study of shared clonotypes between healthy human individuals. The method was immunoSEQ multiplex PCR; TCRdb's version includes in-frame clones alone and lacks a portion of them. The sample lists 950,000 to 1,100,000 clones; under 80% were seen once. The sequenced sample consisted of memory CD4+ T cells sorted from blood. The origin of the receptors is a man aged 18 to 30 in good health. Both conserved end residues are part of each CDR3. D genes are given only for firm matches. Some rows have no size entry. The others give once, few or many, or a class for an expanded clone.

d_call | clone_size | j_call | v_call | cdr3_aa | cdr3_nt
- | - | TRBJ1-1 | TRBV5-1 | CASSFQVSGTEAFF | TGCGCCAGCAGCTTTCAGGTTAGTGGTACTGAAGCTTTCTTT
- | - | TRBJ2-2 | TRBV6-5 | CASSYSNRDTGELFF | TGTGCCAGCAGTTACTCGAATCGGGATACCGGGGAGCTGTTTTTT
TRBD2 | - | TRBJ2-3 | TRBV6-4 | CASSLSGGATDTQYF | TGTGCCAGCAGTTTGAGCGGGGGGGCAACAGATACGCAGTATTTT
- | - | TRBJ1-5 | TRBV7-2 | CASSLTGREGQPQHF | TGTGCCAGCAGCTTGACGGGGAGGGAGGGTCAGCCCCAGCATTTT
- | - | TRBJ2-7 | TRBV15 | CATSRGGEFWQGQYF | TGTGCCACCAGCAGAGGAGGCGAGTTTTGGCAGGGGCAGTACTTC
- | - | TRBJ2-2 | TRBV6-1 | CASRWEAGELFF | TGTGCCAGCCGATGGGAGGCCGGGGAGCTGTTTTTT
TRBD2 | - | TRBJ2-1 | TRBV28 | CASRPGLAINEQFF | TGTGCCAGCAGGCCGGGACTAGCAATAAATGAGCAGTTCTTC
- | - | TRBJ2-5 | TRBV30 | CAWSGPASRETQYF | TGTGCCTGGAGTGGCCCGGCCTCTCGGGAGACCCAGTACTTC
TRBD2 | many | TRBJ2-2 | TRBV10-1 | CASSPETSGDTGELFF | TGCGCCAGCTCCCCGGAGACTAGCGGAGACACCGGGGAGCTGTTTTTT
- | - | TRBJ2-2 | TRBV15 | CATSNRNTGELFF | TGTGCCACCAGCAATCGAAACACCGGGGAGCTGTTTTTT
- | once | TRBJ2-5 | TRBV5-1 | CASSLVATDPNRVQETQYF | TGCGCCAGCAGCTTGGTAGCGACAGACCCAAATAGGGTACAAGAGACCCAGTACTTC
- | - | TRBJ1-3 | TRBV5-1 | CASAPGEGNTIYF | TGCGCCAGCGCCCCAGGGGAAGGAAACACCATATATTTT
- | - | TRBJ2-3 | TRBV5-1 | CASSLALDSTSTDTQYF | TGCGCCAGCAGCTTGGCCTTAGATTCAACTAGCACAGATACGCAGTATTTT
- | - | TRBJ2-7 | TRBV10-3 | CAISEWGRGGSYEQYF | TGTGCCATCAGTGAGTGGGGCAGGGGAGGATCCTACGAGCAGTACTTC
- | - | TRBJ1-2 | TRBV5-6 | CASSLGGLIGYTF | TGTGCCAGCAGCTTGGGGGGTTTAATAGGCTACACCTTC
- | - | TRBJ2-3 | TRBV14 | CASSQEYTDFTDTQYF | TGTGCCAGCAGCCAAGAGTATACAGACTTCACAGATACGCAGTATTTT
TRBD1 | - | TRBJ1-1 | TRBV28 | CASSSPPTGMAKVAFF | TGTGCCAGCAGTTCACCCCCGACAGGGATGGCTAAGGTAGCTTTCTTT
- | - | TRBJ2-7 | TRBV18 | CASSPRRDAAYEQYF | TGTGCCAGCTCACCGCGACGGGACGCCGCCTACGAGCAGTACTTC
TRBD2 | - | TRBJ2-3 | TRBV7-4 | CASSLGGSKFADTQYF | TGTGCCAGCAGCTTAGGCGGGAGTAAGTTTGCAGATACGCAGTATTTT
TRBD2 | - | TRBJ2-7 | TRBV27 | CASSPRGGRALSELYEQYF | TGTGCCAGCAGCCCTCGAGGCGGGAGGGCCTTGTCGGAATTGTACGAGCAGTACTTC
TRBD2 | - | TRBJ2-7 | TRBV7-2 | CASSSGLAVTGYEQYF | TGTGCCAGCAGCTCGGGACTAGCGGTTACGGGTTACGAGCAGTACTTC
TRBD1 | - | TRBJ1-2 | TRBV27 | CASSRGQMSYGYTF | TGTGCCAGCAGTAGGGGACAGATGAGCTATGGCTACACCTTC